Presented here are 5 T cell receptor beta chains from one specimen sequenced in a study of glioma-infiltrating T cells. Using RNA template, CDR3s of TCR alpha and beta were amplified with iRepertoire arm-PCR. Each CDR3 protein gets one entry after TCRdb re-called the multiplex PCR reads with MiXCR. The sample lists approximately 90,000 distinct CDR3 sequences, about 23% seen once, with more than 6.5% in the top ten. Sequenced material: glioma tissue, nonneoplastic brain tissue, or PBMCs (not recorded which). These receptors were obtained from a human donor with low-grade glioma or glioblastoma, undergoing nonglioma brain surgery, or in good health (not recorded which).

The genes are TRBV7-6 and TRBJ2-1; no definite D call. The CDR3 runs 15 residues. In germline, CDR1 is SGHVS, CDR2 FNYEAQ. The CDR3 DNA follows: TGTGTTAGCAGCTTATATGATGGGGCCTACAATGAGCAGTTCTTC. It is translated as CVSSLYDGAYNEQFF.

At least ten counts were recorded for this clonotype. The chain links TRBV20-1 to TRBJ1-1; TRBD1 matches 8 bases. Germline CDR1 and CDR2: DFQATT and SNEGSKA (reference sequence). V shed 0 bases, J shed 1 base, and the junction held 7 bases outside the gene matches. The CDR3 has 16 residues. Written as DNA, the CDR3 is TGCAGTGCTAGAGATCAGGGGACAGGTAGGAACACTGAAGCTTTCTTT. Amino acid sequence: CSARDQGTGRNTEAFF.

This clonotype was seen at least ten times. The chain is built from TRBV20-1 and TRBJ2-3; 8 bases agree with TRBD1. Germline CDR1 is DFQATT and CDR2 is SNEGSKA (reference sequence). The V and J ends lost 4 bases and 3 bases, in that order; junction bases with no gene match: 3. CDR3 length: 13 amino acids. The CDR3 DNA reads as TGCAGTGCTATCAGGGGGCTTACAGATACGCAGTATTTT. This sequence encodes CSAIRGLTDTQYF.

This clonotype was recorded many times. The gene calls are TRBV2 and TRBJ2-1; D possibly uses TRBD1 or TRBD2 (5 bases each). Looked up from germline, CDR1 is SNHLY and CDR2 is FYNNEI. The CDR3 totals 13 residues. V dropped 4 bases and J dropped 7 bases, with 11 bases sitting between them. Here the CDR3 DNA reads TGTGCCAGCAGTGGAGTGGGGGTGAATGAGCAGTTCTTC. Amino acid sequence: CASSGVGVNEQFF. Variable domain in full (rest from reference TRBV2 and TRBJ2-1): EPEVTQTPSHQVTQMGQEVILRCVPISNHLYFYWYRQILGQKVEFLVSFYNNEISEKSEIFDDQFSVERPDGSNFTLKIRSTKLEDSAMYFCASSGVGVNEQFFGPGTRLTVL.

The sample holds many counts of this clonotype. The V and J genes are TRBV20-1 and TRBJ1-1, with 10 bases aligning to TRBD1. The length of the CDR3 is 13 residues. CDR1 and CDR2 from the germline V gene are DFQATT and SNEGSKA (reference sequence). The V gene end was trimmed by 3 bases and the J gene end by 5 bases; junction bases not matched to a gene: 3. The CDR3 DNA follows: TGCAGTGCTAGGCGACAGGGGGCTACTGAAGCTTTCTTT. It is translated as CSARRQGATEAFF.